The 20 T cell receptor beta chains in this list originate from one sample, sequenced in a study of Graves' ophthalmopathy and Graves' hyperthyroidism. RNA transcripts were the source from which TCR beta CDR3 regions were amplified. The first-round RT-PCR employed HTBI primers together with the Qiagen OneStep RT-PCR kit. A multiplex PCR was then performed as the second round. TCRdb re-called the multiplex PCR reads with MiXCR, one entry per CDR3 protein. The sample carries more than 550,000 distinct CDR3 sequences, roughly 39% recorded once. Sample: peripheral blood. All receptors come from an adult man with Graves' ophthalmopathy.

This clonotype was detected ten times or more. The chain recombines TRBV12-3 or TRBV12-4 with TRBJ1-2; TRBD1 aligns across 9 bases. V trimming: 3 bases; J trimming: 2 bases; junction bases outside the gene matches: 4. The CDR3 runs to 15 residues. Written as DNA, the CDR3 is TGTGCCAGCAGTTTGATTGGACAGGGGAACTATGGCTACACCTTC. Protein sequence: CASSLIGQGNYGYTF.

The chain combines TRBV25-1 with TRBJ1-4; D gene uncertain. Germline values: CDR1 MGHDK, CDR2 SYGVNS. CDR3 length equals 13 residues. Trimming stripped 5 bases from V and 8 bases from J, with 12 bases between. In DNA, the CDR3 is TGTGCCAGCAGTCGACTCACCAACGAAAAACTGTTTTTT. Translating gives CASSRLTNEKLFF. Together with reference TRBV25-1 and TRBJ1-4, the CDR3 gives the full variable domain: EADIYQTPRYLVIGTGKKITLECSQTMGHDKMYWYQQDPGMELHLIHYSYGVNSTEKGDLSSESTVSRIRTEHFPLTLESARPSHTSQYLCASSRLTNEKLFFGSGTQLSVL.

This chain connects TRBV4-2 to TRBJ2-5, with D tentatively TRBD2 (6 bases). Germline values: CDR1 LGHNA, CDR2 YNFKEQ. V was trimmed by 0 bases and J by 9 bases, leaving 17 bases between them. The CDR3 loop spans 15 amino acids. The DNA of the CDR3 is TGTGCCAGCAGCCAAGATCTCCGCGGGGCTTTGGCCCAGTACTTC. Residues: CASSQDLRGALAQYF.

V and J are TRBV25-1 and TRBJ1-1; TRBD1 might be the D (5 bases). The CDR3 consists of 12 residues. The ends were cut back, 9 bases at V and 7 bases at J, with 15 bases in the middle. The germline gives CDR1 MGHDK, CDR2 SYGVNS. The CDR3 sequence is CASGGWGREAFF. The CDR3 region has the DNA TGTGCCAGTGGAGGCTGGGGCCGTGAAGCTTTCTTT.

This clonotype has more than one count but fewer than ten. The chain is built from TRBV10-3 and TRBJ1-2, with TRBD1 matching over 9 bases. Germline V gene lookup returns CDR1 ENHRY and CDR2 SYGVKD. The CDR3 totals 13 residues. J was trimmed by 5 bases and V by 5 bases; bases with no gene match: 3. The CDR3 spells CAISPGQGYGYTF. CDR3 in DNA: TGTGCCATCAGTCCGGGACAGGGTTATGGCTACACCTTC.

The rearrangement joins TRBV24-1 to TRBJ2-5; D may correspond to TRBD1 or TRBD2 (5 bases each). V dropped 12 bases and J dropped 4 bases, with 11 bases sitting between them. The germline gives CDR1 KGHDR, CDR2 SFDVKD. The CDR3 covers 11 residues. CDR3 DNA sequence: TGTGCCCCCGGGGCGGTAGAGACCCAGTACTTC. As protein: CAPGAVETQYF.

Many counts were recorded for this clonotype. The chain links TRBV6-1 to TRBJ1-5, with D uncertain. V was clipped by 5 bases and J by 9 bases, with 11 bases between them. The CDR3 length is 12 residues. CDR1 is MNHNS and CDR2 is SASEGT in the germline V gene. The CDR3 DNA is TGTGCCAGCAGTCATTTCCCCTGGCCCCAGCATTTT. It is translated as CASSHFPWPQHF.

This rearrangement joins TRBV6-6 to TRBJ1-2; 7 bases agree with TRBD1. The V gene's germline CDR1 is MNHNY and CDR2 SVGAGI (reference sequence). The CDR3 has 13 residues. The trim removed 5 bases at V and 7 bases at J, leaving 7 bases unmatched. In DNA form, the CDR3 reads TGTGCCAGCAGTGACAGGGAGAATCTTGGCTACACCTTC. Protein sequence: CASSDRENLGYTF.

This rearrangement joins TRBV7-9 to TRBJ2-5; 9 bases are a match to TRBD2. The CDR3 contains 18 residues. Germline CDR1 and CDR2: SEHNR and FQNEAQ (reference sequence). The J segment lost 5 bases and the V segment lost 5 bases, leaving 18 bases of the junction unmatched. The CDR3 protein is CASSPKEPLAGRVETQYF. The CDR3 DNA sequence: TGTGCCAGCAGCCCTAAAGAACCTCTAGCGGGGAGGGTGGAGACCCAGTACTTC.

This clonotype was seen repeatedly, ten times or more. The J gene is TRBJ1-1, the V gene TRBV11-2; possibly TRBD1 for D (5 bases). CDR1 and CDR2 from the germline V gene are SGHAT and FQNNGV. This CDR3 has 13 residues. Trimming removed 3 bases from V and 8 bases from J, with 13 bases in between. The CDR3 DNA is TGTGCCAGCAGCTTGACCGGGGCCAGAGAAGCTTTCTTT. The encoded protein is CASSLTGAREAFF.

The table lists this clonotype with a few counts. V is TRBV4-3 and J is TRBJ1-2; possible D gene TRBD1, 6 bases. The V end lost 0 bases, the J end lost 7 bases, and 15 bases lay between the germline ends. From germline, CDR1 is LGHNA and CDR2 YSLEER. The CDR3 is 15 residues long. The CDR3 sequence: CASSQDLRGSGGYTF. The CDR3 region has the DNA TGCGCCAGCAGCCAAGATCTGAGGGGGTCGGGTGGCTACACCTTC.

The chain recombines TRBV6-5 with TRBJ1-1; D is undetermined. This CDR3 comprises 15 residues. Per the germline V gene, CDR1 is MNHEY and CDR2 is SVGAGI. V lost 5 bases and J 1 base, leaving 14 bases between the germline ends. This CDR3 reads CASSTPVPGNTEAFF. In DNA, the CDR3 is TGTGCCAGCAGTACCCCTGTTCCAGGGAACACTGAAGCTTTCTTT.

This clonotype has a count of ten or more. The chain's CDR3 is CSVQGQGYGYTF. In DNA form, the CDR3 reads TGCAGCGTGCAGGGACAGGGTTATGGCTACACCTTC. V is TRBV29-1 and J is TRBJ1-2; 9 bases align to TRBD1. V lost 6 bases, J lost 5 bases, and 4 bases stayed unmatched. Per the germline V gene, CDR1 is SQVTM and CDR2 is ANQGSEA. The CDR3 runs 12 residues.

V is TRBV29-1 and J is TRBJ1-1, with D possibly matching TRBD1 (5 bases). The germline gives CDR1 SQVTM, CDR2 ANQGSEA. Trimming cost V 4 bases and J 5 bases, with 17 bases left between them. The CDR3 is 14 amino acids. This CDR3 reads CSVAGQGTGTEAFF. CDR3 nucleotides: TGCAGCGTTGCTGGGCAGGGAACGGGTACTGAAGCTTTCTTT.

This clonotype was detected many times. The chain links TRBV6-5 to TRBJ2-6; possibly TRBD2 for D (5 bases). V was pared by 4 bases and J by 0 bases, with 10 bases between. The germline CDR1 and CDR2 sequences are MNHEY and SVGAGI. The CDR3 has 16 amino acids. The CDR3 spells CASSSGSLSGANVLTF. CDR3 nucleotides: TGTGCCAGCAGTTCGGGAAGCCTCTCTGGGGCCAACGTCCTGACTTTC.

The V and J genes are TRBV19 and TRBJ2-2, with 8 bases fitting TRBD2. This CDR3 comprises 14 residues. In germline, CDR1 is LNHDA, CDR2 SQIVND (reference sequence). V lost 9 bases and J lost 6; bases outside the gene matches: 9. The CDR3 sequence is CASSRAGVAGELFF. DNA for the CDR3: TGTGCCAGCAGCCGAGCGGGGGTTGCCGGGGAGCTGTTTTTT. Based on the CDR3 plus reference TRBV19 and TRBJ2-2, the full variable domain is DGGITQSPKYLFRKEGQNVTLSCEQNLNHDAMYWYRQDPGQGLRLIYYSQIVNDFQKGDIAEGYSVSREKKESFPLTVTSAQKNPTAFYLCASSRAGVAGELFFGEGSRLTVL.

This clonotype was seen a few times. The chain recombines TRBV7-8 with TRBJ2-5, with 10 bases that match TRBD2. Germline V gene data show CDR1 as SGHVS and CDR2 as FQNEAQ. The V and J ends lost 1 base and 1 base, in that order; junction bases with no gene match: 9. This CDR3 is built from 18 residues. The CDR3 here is CASSLVWLAGVGQETQYF. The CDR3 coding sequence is TGTGCCAGCAGCTTAGTTTGGCTAGCGGGAGTCGGCCAAGAGACCCAGTACTTC.

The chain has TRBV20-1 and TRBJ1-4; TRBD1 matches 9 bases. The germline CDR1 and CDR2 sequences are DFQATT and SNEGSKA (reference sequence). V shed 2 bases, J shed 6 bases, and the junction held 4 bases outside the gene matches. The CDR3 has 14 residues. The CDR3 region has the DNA TGCAGTGCTAGAACAGGGGGCTCTGATGAAAAACTGTTTTTT. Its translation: CSARTGGSDEKLFF.

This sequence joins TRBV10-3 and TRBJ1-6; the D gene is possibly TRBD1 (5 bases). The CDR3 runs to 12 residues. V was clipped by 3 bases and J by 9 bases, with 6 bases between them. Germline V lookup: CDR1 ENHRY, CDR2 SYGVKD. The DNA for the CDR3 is TGTGCCATCAGTGATAGGGGTTCACCCCTCCACTTT. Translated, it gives CAISDRGSPLHF.

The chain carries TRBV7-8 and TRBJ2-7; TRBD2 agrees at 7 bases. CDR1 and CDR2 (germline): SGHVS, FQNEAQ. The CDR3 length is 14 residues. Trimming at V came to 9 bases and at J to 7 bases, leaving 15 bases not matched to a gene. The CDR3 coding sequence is TGTGCCAGTAGTATGGGGAGCGGGAAGGGGGAGCAGTACTTC. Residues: CASSMGSGKGEQYF.